Presented here are 26 T cell receptor beta chains from one specimen sequenced in a study of CD8 T cells in Susac syndrome. Reverse transcription of 0.5 to 1 ug RNA was carried out with random hexamers. MiXCR, run by TCRdb on the immunoSEQ multiplex PCR reads, gives a single entry per CDR3 protein. The table has 300,000 to 350,000 distinct CDR3 sequences, 92% seen once. Sequences were obtained from CD4+ T cells from PBMCs. The source is a human donor with multiple sclerosis.

The chain combines TRBV14 with TRBJ2-3, with no clear D. The CDR3 is made up of 16 amino acids. Germline loops: CDR1 SGHDN, CDR2 FVKESK. V was shortened by 0 bases and J by 2 bases, with 12 bases between the two germline ends. CDR3 DNA: TGTGCCAGCAGCCAAGATGAGGCTAGGTTCACAGATACGCAGTATTTT. Protein: CASSQDEARFTDTQYF.

V usage is TRBV4-2 and J usage is TRBJ2-6; D perhaps matches TRBD1 (5 bases). This CDR3 comprises 17 residues. Germline assignment: CDR1 LGHNA and CDR2 YNFKEQ. V lost 0 bases and J 2 bases, leaving 11 bases between the germline ends. Here the CDR3 reads CASSQEAGAAGANVLTF. CDR3 DNA sequence: TGTGCCAGCAGCCAAGAGGCTGGGGCTGCTGGGGCCAACGTCCTGACTTTC.

The chain recombines TRBV7-2 with TRBJ2-1; no firm D call. V lost 1 base to trimming and J lost 7 bases, with 8 bases between them. This CDR3 spans 13 amino acids. The germline V gene encodes CDR1 SGHTA and CDR2 FQGNSA. The CDR3 DNA reads TGTGCCAGCAGCTTAGTAGGTTTTAATGAGCAGTTCTTC. Translating gives CASSLVGFNEQFF.

The rearrangement links TRBV29-1 to TRBJ2-7, with TRBD2 matching 13 bases. V was pared by 6 bases and J by 3 bases, with 2 bases of the junction left unmatched. The CDR3 covers 13 residues. Germline-derived CDR1 and CDR2 are SQVTM and ANQGSEA. The CDR3 sequence: CSVRTSGSYEQYF. The CDR3 coding sequence is TGCAGCGTCCGGACTAGCGGGAGCTACGAGCAGTACTTC.

The V and J genes are TRBV3-1 and TRBJ1-2, with D unresolved. V lost 4 bases and J 7 bases, leaving 13 bases between the germline ends. The CDR3 covers 13 residues. CDR1 and CDR2 (germline): LGHDT, YNNKEL (reference sequence). The CDR3 sequence: CASSRESGGGYTF. The CDR3 DNA follows: TGTGCCAGCAGCCGAGAATCGGGTGGTGGCTACACCTTC.

CDR3: CASSTRGTIGQPQHF. DNA of the CDR3: TGTGCCAGTAGTACCCGAGGGACAATCGGTCAGCCCCAGCATTTT. The chain carries TRBV19 and TRBJ1-5, with D maybe TRBD1 (6 bases). V shed 4 bases and J shed 6 bases, with 16 bases lying between them. The CDR3 spans 15 residues. Germline CDR1 reads LNHDA; CDR2 reads SQIVND (reference sequence).

The V and J genes are TRBV7-2 and TRBJ2-1; TRBD2 aligns across 8 bases. V was pared by 0 bases and J by 6 bases, with 7 bases of the junction left unmatched. The CDR3 runs 16 residues. CDR1 SGHTA and CDR2 FQGNSA come from the germline V gene. Written as DNA, the CDR3 is TGTGCCAGCAGCTTAGCAGGCGGGAGGACTTTCAATGAGCAGTTCTTC. This encodes CASSLAGGRTFNEQFF.

The V call is TRBV7-9, the J call TRBJ1-6; D gene unclear. The germline V gene has CDR1 SEHNR and CDR2 FQNEAQ (reference sequence). This CDR3 has 15 amino acids. With 2 bases removed from V and 9 bases from J, the gap between germline ends came to 14 bases. The CDR3 here is CASSLLGDSGSPLHF. The CDR3 DNA reads TGTGCCAGCAGCTTATTGGGAGATTCGGGTTCACCCCTCCACTTT.

This rearrangement joins TRBV5-1 to TRBJ2-1; possible D gene TRBD2, 6 bases. Germline V gene data show CDR1 as SGHRS and CDR2 as YFSETQ. The ends were cut back, 4 bases at V and 5 bases at J, with 16 bases in the middle. The CDR3 spans 15 residues. CDR3: CASSPGNSGHNEQFF. The CDR3 nucleotides read TGCGCCAGCAGCCCCGGCAATAGCGGTCACAATGAGCAGTTCTTC.

The V gene is TRBV7-2, the J gene TRBJ2-1, with TRBD1 matching 9 bases. There are 14 residues in the CDR3. V lost 9 bases to trimming and J lost 5 bases; unmatched junction nucleotides: 8. Per germline, CDR1 SGHTA and CDR2 FQGNSA. CDR3 in amino acids: CASSRQGVDNEQFF. The CDR3 DNA is TGTGCCAGTTCCCGACAGGGGGTAGACAATGAGCAGTTCTTC.

V is TRBV6-5 and J is TRBJ1-2, with a tentative D call TRBD1 (5 bases). Germline lookup yields CDR1 MNHEY and CDR2 SVGAGI. V lost 4 bases, J lost 4 bases, and 13 bases lay in between. The CDR3 loop spans 14 amino acids. CDR3 amino acids: CASSSWTPFYGYTF. The CDR3 DNA is TGTGCCAGCAGTTCCTGGACACCGTTCTATGGCTACACCTTC.

In its sample, this clonotype was seen once. The rearrangement links TRBV18 to TRBJ2-6; D is possibly TRBD2 (6 bases). CDR1 and CDR2 from the germline V gene are KGHSH and LQKENI. The V end was cut by 6 bases, the J end by 0 bases, with 9 bases between. This CDR3 is built from 15 residues. CDR3 DNA sequence: TGTGCCAGCTCCCGCGGGAACTCTGGGGCCAACGTCCTGACTTTC. Amino acids: CASSRGNSGANVLTF.

The chain has TRBV15 and TRBJ1-6; 10 bases are shared with TRBD1. The trim removed 0 bases at V and 10 bases at J, leaving 6 bases unmatched. Per germline, CDR1 LNHNV and CDR2 YYDKDF (reference sequence). This CDR3 has 16 amino acids. CDR3 protein: CATSRDRGTGASPLHF. CDR3 sequence (DNA): TGTGCCACCAGCAGAGATCGAGGGACAGGGGCCTCACCCCTCCACTTT.

The genes are TRBV12-3 or TRBV12-4 and TRBJ2-5; possible D gene TRBD2, 6 bases. Trimming shortened V by 2 bases and J by 1 base, and 11 bases separated the two germline ends. This CDR3 contains 15 residues. The CDR3 region is CASSLSMGGQETQYF. CDR3 bases: TGTGCCAGCAGTTTAAGCATGGGGGGCCAAGAGACCCAGTACTTC.

The gene calls are TRBV2 and TRBJ1-2, with 7 bases matching TRBD1. The CDR3 spans 13 residues. Germline-derived CDR1 and CDR2 are SNHLY and FYNNEI. The V gene end was trimmed by 6 bases and the J gene end by 4 bases; junction bases not matched to a gene: 5. This chain's CDR3 is CASRGGQAYGYTF. CDR3 bases: TGTGCCAGCAGGGGAGGACAGGCCTATGGCTACACCTTC.

This clonotype was detected a few times. The V gene is TRBV12-3 or TRBV12-4, the J gene TRBJ1-5; D uncertain. This CDR3 contains 12 residues. V shed 3 bases and J shed 2 bases, with 2 bases lying between them. CDR3 loop: CASSFGNQPQHF. The DNA for the CDR3 is TGTGCCAGCAGTTTTGGCAATCAGCCCCAGCATTTT.

This rearrangement joins TRBV11-1 to TRBJ2-2; D remains unclear. V dropped 3 bases and J dropped 6 bases, with 11 bases sitting between them. The CDR3 spans 14 residues. Germline assignment: CDR1 SGHAT and CDR2 FQDESV (reference sequence). As DNA, the CDR3 is TGTGCCAGCAGCTTGGGAACCCGTGCCGGGGAGCTGTTTTTT. Translated, it gives CASSLGTRAGELFF.

This clonotype was picked up a small number of times. The genes are TRBV7-9 and TRBJ2-6; no clear D. CDR3 length: 14 residues. V was cut by 5 bases and J by 1 base, with 6 bases left in between. Germline V CDR1 and CDR2: SEHNR, FQNEAQ (reference sequence). The CDR3 DNA follows: TGTGCCAGCAGCCAACAGTCTGGGGCCAACGTCCTGACTTTC. Translation: CASSQQSGANVLTF.

This chain links TRBV7-3 with TRBJ2-1; unclear D gene. Per the germline V gene, CDR1 is SGHTA and CDR2 is FQGTGA. The CDR3 totals 15 residues. V lost 0 bases to trimming and J lost 6 bases, with 12 bases between them. The chain's CDR3 is CASSLTDLRVNEQFF. The CDR3 nucleotides are TGTGCCAGCAGCTTAACGGATTTGCGCGTCAATGAGCAGTTCTTC. Combining the CDR3 with reference TRBV7-3 and TRBJ2-1 gives the whole variable domain GAGVSQTPSNKVTEKGKYVELRCDPISGHTALYWYRQSLGQGPEFLIYFQGTGAADDSGLPNDRFFAVRPEGSVSTLKIQRTERGDSAVYLCASSLTDLRVNEQFFGPGTRLTVL.

Here the CDR3 reads CASSTDRGKETQYF. In DNA, the CDR3 is TGTGCCAGCAGCACCGACAGGGGTAAAGAGACCCAGTACTTC. V and J are TRBV7-9 and TRBJ2-5, with TRBD1 identical over 8 bases. V lost 5 bases and J lost 3; bases outside the gene matches: 5. The CDR3 has 14 residues. From germline, CDR1 is SEHNR and CDR2 FQNEAQ (reference sequence).

The chain joins TRBV5-1 to TRBJ2-3, with 10 bases identical to TRBD1. V dropped 0 bases and J dropped 1; count of bases not matched to a gene: 2. Germline CDR1 is SGHRS and CDR2 is YFSETQ. The CDR3 contains 16 residues. CDR3: CASSLEGTGGTDTQYF. The DNA for the CDR3 is TGCGCCAGCAGCTTGGAGGGGACAGGGGGCACAGATACGCAGTATTTT.

V gene TRBV29-1 combines with J gene TRBJ1-3; no definite D call. CDR1 SQVTM and CDR2 ANQGSEA come from the germline V gene. V lost 4 bases and J 0 bases, leaving 13 bases between the germline ends. This CDR3 has 15 amino acids. The CDR3 DNA reads TGCAGCGTTGTAGATCCGACGATCTCTGGAAACACCATATATTTT. The encoded protein is CSVVDPTISGNTIYF.

The chain has TRBV25-1 and TRBJ2-2, with D maybe TRBD2 (5 bases). Germline CDR1 reads MGHDK; CDR2 reads SYGVNS. The CDR3 extends over 14 amino acids. V lost 4 bases and J lost 5, with 11 bases in between. The CDR3: CASSGGPSTGELFF. CDR3 coding DNA: TGTGCCAGCAGTGGCGGGCCCAGTACCGGGGAGCTGTTTTTT.

J is TRBJ1-4 and V is TRBV7-9; D uncertain. V lost 6 bases and J lost 3, with 14 bases in between. Looked up from germline, CDR1 is SEHNR and CDR2 is FQNEAQ (reference sequence). This CDR3 has 15 amino acids. The DNA for the CDR3 is TGTGCCAGCAGTATGCCGGTCAACCCTAATGAAAAACTGTTTTTT. Residues: CASSMPVNPNEKLFF. Full variable domain (remainder filled in from reference TRBV7-9 and TRBJ1-4): DTGVSQNPRHKITKRGQNVTFRCDPISEHNRLYWYRQTLGQGPEFLTYFQNEAQLEKSRLLSDRFSAERPKGSFSTLEIQRTEQGDSAMYLCASSMPVNPNEKLFFGSGTQLSVL.

The V call is TRBV18, the J call TRBJ2-7; 7 bases map to TRBD1. The CDR3 spans 13 residues. V dropped 4 bases and J dropped 6; count of bases not matched to a gene: 6. Germline V gives CDR1 KGHSH, CDR2 LQKENI. This chain's CDR3 is CASSQGQIGEQYF. In nucleotides, the CDR3 is TGTGCCAGCTCACAGGGACAGATCGGCGAGCAGTACTTC.

This chain joins TRBV20-1 and TRBJ2-7, with 8 bases matching TRBD1. With V trimmed by 3 bases and J by 3 bases, 7 bases remained unmatched. Germline lookup yields CDR1 DFQATT and CDR2 SNEGSKA (reference sequence). The CDR3 length is 14 residues. CDR3 in DNA: TGCAGTGCTAGTAGGACAGGGCCCTTCTACGAGCAGTACTTC. This gives the protein CSASRTGPFYEQYF.